What follows describes a single T cell receptor beta chain. The target of this receptor is not known. Base quality data are lacking; no much larger clone is found one base away. This sample was taken from a study of somatic mutations in cytotoxic T cells in rheumatoid arthritis (dated by TCRdb to 2016 to 2017). Some background on the complete study: Some T-cell populations stained with V beta antibodies were sorted by flow on a FACSAria II or Sony SH800 to nearly 100% purity, with sorted V beta1+ cells additionally subjected to TCRB sequencing. The study asked whether expanded CD8+ T-cell clones in newly diagnosed, untreated rheumatoid arthritis carry somatic mutations, and used TCRB deep sequencing to characterize clonality. TCRB deep sequencing was performed for roughly 66 rheumatoid arthritis patients and around 20 healthy controls. Patient and control groups had essentially identical median ages. Summary of the overall study and its limitations: Several identical CD8+ TCRB sequences were found in both blood and synovial fluid, and in about an eighth of the 65 patients the largest CD8+ clone exceeded 20% of CD8+ cells. In patients, CD8+ clonality rose with age (Spearman r of about 0.53), which was not the case in healthy controls. No adjustment for multiple comparisons was made for the slight TRBV07 underrepresentation in patients. The antigen targets of the expanded CD8+ clones were unknown, and absence from virus-specific databases did not rule out viral specificity. CD8+ T-cell clonality in rheumatoid arthritis patients was not significantly different from that in age-matched healthy controls.

Healthy controls were 20 blood donors whose buffy coats were used, with a median age of around 56 years (range about 20-75) and 50% to 60% female. CD4+ and CD8+ cells were isolated by positive magnetic bead selection on an AutoMACS, and purity was checked by flow cytometry. Peripheral blood mononuclear cells were isolated by Ficoll-Paque PLUS density gradient separation. DNA was extracted from CD4-enriched, CD8-enriched or PBMC samples with Nucleospin Tissue or Tissue XS kits and quantified with a Qubit 2.0 fluorometer. Sequencing of TCRB CDR3 was done on genomic DNA with the immunoSEQ assay. The original methods were these. Analyses were restricted to productive TCRB rearrangements. Clonality was expressed as a Shannon entropy-based productive clonality index, with each clone defined by a unique TCRB CDR3 sequence. Repertoire overlap between two samples was calculated from the template counts of each clone relative to total templates per sample. Flow cytometry-measured V-gene usage correlated with V-gene usage from TCRB sequencing, with a Spearman r of less than 0.65. In TCRdb, the immuneACCESS table is reduced to in-frame sequences with V and J assigned. These tables do not hold every clone; where another copy was compared, an unresolved V gene accounts for under half, and the others remain unexplained. Clonal size and the V and J genes are those of that table, whereas D and trimming came from the DNA. This sample lists over 20,000 clones; around 80% were detected once. 5.2% of the sample belongs to the ten largest clones.

V gives up 7 bases and J gives up 3 bases, and the segment between their germline ends measures 13 bases. Its CDR3 holds 12 amino acids, cysteine through phenylalanine. Of all the DNA, just the CDR3 is kept, 36 bases in frame from base 1. CDR1 and CDR2 were assigned from the germline V gene (reference sequence) as GTSNPN and SVGIG. This TCR derives from a man aged 50-59 years in good health. Sequenced sample: CD8+ T cells sorted from blood. Recombination joined TRBV30 with TRBJ2-7; TRBD2 is a possible D gene, resting on 5 matching bases. The nucleotides read TGTGCCTTCGGGCAGCGGAGCTACGAGCAGTACTTC. Its translation reads: CAFGQRSYEQYF. Where the CDR3 stops, the reference TRBV30 and TRBJ2-7 genes take over; the full variable domain is SQTIHQWPATLVQPVGSPLSLECTVEGTSNPNLYWYRQAAGRGLQLLFYSVGIGQISSEVPQNLSASRPQDRQFILSSKKLLLSDSGFYLCAFGQRSYEQYFGPGTRLTVT.